This T cell receptor beta chain was obtained from a study of T cells in pancreatic ductal adenocarcinoma. Turning to this clone: Its antigen is undetermined.

The selected patients with pancreatic ductal adenocarcinoma had surgery but no neoadjuvant therapy. Profiling relied on immunoSEQ multiplex PCR, and the TCRdb table lists in-frame clones only, not all of them. The table shows about 9,400 clones, with 60% to 80% occurring only once. CDR3 length: 16 amino acids. Trimming left V 4 bases short and J 2 bases short, with 18 bases between. Germline V gene sequence: CDR1 WSHSY, CDR2 SAAADI. Study outcomes and limitations: Unique clonotypes were 8 to 10-fold more numerous in blood than in tumor.

The chain employs TRBV10-2 and TRBJ2-7; maybe TRBD2 (6 bases). Sequenced: pancreatic tumor tissue. The origin of this receptor is a human donor with pancreatic ductal adenocarcinoma. Here the CDR3 reads CASSGLYGTPPYEQYF. DNA of the CDR3: TGCGCCAGCAGTGGGCTATATGGGACTCCCCCCTACGAGCAGTACTTC.